This T cell receptor beta chain came from a study of shared clonotypes between healthy human individuals. Study-level findings and limits: When compared with the clonotypes that were shared by all four sorted-subset donors, the non-shared clonotypes turned out to have lower generation probabilities. As a rule, naive subsets had a larger estimated richness than memory subsets.

This clone has more than one count but fewer than ten. The antigen is undetermined. The CDR3 runs 12 residues. Trimming pared 5 bases from V and 8 bases from J, leaving 7 bases between. The germline CDR1 and CDR2 sequences are KGHSH and LQKENI. In the original analysis: Without quality scores, immunoSEQ junctional reads could not be filtered like full-length reads. This table comes from immunoSEQ multiplex PCR, and its TCRdb copy is limited to in-frame clones, with some not included. That table furnishes V, J and clone size, whereas the DNA furnished D and trimming. Of nearly 1 million clones in the sample, 70% to 85% are singletons; the top ten hold approximately 1.5%.

The sequence came from a man between 18 and 35 years old in good health. The rearrangement uses TRBV18 and TRBJ1-6; unclear D gene. Sequencing was done on a sample of memory CD4+ T cells sorted from blood. The subset denotes: CD45RA-negative fraction. DNA for the CDR3: TGTGCCAGCTCATTGGGGTATTCACCCCTCCACTTT. Amino acid sequence: CASSLGYSPLHF. Full variable domain (missing parts from reference TRBV18 and TRBJ1-6): NAGVMQNPRHLVRRRGQEARLRCSPMKGHSHVYWYRQLPEEGLKFMVYLQKENIIDESGMPKERFSAEFPKEGPSILRIQQVVRGDSAAYFCASSLGYSPLHFGNGTRLTVT.